The 8 T cell receptor beta chains given below trace back to one sample, sequenced in a study of OX40 agonist ivuxolimab in advanced cancers. Libraries were prepared by immunoSEQ multiplex PCR; TCRdb keeps only in-frame clonotypes and omits some of them. The sample comprises about 48,000 clones, about 83% of which are singletons, and 1.2% rests with the top ten. This sample comprised CD4+ or CD8+ T cells sorted from blood, obtained in a trial of the OX40 agonist ivuxolimab. These receptor sequences come from an adult with an advanced solid tumor such as melanoma, head and neck, liver or kidney cancer.

The chain links TRBV7-2 to TRBJ2-3, with a weak D call TRBD2 (5 bases). The CDR3 has 14 amino acids. In germline, CDR1 is SGHTA, CDR2 FQGNSA. The ends were cut back, 5 bases at V and 2 bases at J, with 11 bases in the middle. The CDR3 loop is CASSPLAPTDTQYF. In DNA, the CDR3 is TGTGCCAGCAGCCCCCTAGCACCCACAGATACGCAGTATTTT.

This rearrangement joins TRBV5-8 to TRBJ1-1; D unresolved. The CDR3 consists of 14 residues. V lost 3 bases, J lost 11 bases, and 20 bases lay in between. The germline V gene has CDR1 SGHTS and CDR2 YDEGEE. The CDR3 here is CASSSPRGRRRAFF. CDR3 nucleotide sequence: TGTGCCAGCAGCTCCCCTCGAGGCCGCCGGAGGGCTTTCTTT.

The V and J genes are TRBV20-1 and TRBJ2-2; D ambiguous. CDR1 and CDR2 from the germline V gene are DFQATT and SNEGSKA (reference sequence). Trimming took off 0 bases at V and 8 bases at J, with 4 bases between the two ends. The CDR3 spans 11 residues. The CDR3 spells CSARDEGELFF. In nucleotides, the CDR3 is TGCAGTGCTAGAGACGAGGGGGAGCTGTTTTTT.

This chain links TRBV29-1 with TRBJ2-5; 10 bases agree with TRBD2. Germline values: CDR1 SQVTM, CDR2 ANQGSEA. CDR3 size: 15 residues. After removal of 4 bases from V and 5 bases from J, the junction contained 10 bases not matched to a gene. The CDR3 bases are TGCAGCGTTGTCTTAGCGGGGGGTCTTCGGGAGACCCAGTACTTC. This encodes CSVVLAGGLRETQYF. The variable domain in full, with the rest retrieved from reference TRBV29-1 and TRBJ2-5, is SAVISQKPSRDICQRGTSLTIQCQVDSQVTMMFWYRQQPGQSLTLIATANQGSEATYESGFVIDKFPISRPNLTFSTLTVSNMSPEDSSIYLCSVVLAGGLRETQYFGPGTRLLVL.

The CDR3 DNA reads TGTGCCAGCAGCTTATTCGGGGACACTGAAGCTTTCTTT. Translation: CASSLFGDTEAFF. This chain uses TRBV5-6 with TRBJ1-1; D gene unclear. CDR1 is SGHDT, CDR2 YYEEEE, per germline. The CDR3 has 13 residues. Trimming removed 2 bases at V and 3 bases at J, with 8 bases between.

In DNA form, the CDR3 reads TGCGCCAGCAGCTATGAGGGAGGGGTTAACACTGAAGCTTTCTTT. Protein sequence: CASSYEGGVNTEAFF. The genes are TRBV5-1 and TRBJ1-1, with D maybe TRBD1 (5 bases). The CDR3 is 15 residues long. Trimming removed 3 bases from V and 2 bases from J, with 14 bases in between. In germline, CDR1 is SGHRS, CDR2 YFSETQ.

The V call is TRBV7-2, the J call TRBJ1-6; D remains unclear. The CDR3 is made up of 14 amino acids. V was shortened by 5 bases and J by 6 bases, with 11 bases between the two germline ends. The germline V gene encodes CDR1 SGHTA and CDR2 FQGNSA. The CDR3 loop is CASSKRVVNSPLHF. CDR3 in DNA: TGTGCCAGCAGCAAAAGGGTGGTTAATTCACCCCTCCACTTT.

This clone appeared a few times. The rearrangement links TRBV18 to TRBJ2-6, with unresolved D. Deletions cut 2 bases from V and 0 bases from J, with 14 bases between. The germline V gene has CDR1 KGHSH and CDR2 LQKENI. The CDR3 covers 18 residues. CDR3: CASSPSRSVFSGANVLTF. CDR3 DNA: TGTGCCAGCTCACCATCCCGTTCAGTTTTCTCTGGGGCCAACGTCCTGACTTTC.